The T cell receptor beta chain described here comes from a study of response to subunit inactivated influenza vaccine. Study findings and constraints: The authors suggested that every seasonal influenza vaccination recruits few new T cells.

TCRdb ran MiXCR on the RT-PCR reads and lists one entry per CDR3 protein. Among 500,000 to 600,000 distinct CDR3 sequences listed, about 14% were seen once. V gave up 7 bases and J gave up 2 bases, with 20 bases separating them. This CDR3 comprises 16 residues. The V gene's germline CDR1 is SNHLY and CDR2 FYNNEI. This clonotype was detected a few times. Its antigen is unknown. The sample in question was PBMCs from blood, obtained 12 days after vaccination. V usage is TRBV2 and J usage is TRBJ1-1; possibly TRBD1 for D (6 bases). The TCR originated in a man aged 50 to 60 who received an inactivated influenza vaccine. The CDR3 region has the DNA TGTGCCAGCAACCCCGATTTTCAGGGGCTAAACACTGAAGCTTTCTTT. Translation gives CASNPDFQGLNTEAFF.